This T cell receptor (beta chain) derives from a study of siplizumab effects on memory and regulatory T cells. General study results and limits: To unstimulated subsets, only a minor fraction of alloreactive clones could be mapped.

About this clone itself: Its antigen is still unknown.

The CDR3 covers 11 residues. V dropped 8 bases and J dropped 11 bases, with 15 bases sitting between them. Looked up from germline, CDR1 is MNHNS and CDR2 is SASEGT. Around 100,000 TCR templates underwent assay in every sample. TCRdb's table, derived via immunoSEQ multiplex PCR, lists solely in-frame clones and lacks some. Of fewer than 120,000 clones in the sample, roughly 92% were seen once. This chain joins TRBV6-1 and TRBJ1-2; D is possibly TRBD1 (6 bases). Sequencing used CD4+ T cells sorted from blood. The source of this sequence is a human donor in good health. The CDR3 reads CASAQGQRYTF. As DNA, the CDR3 is TGTGCCAGCGCCCAGGGACAAAGGTACACCTTC.